The clone carrying this T cell receptor (beta chain) was recorded at least ten times. CDR3 size: 15 residues. The ends were cut back, 4 bases at V and 6 bases at J, with 21 bases in the middle. Germline V gene sequence: CDR1 DFQATT, CDR2 SNEGSKA (reference sequence). This sample is drawn from a study of neurological immune-mediated disorders. Sequencing runs each generated in excess of 160 million TCR-beta sequences derived from 15-18 subjects. TCRdb processed the 5' RACE reads anew with MiXCR; each CDR3 protein has one entry. The data show about 48,000 distinct CDR3 sequences, about 2% seen once. This receptor was obtained from a woman between 40 and 55 years old with multiple sclerosis. The sequencing input was PBMCs. The chain combines TRBV20-1 with TRBJ1-1; maybe TRBD1 (6 bases). The CDR3 DNA reads TGCAGTGCTACGGGTTGGGGGGACAAAGGGGCTGAAGCTTTCTTT. Translation gives CSATGWGDKGAEAFF.